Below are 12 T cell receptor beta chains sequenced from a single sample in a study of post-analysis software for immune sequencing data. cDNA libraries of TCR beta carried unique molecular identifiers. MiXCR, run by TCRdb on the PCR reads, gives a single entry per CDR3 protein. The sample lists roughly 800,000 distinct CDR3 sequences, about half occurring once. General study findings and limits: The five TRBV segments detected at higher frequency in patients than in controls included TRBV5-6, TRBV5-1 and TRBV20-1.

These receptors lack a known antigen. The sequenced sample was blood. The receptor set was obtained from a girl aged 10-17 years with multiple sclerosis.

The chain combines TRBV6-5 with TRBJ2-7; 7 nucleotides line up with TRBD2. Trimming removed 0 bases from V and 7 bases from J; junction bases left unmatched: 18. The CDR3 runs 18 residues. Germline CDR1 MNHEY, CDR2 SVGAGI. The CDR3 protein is CASSYSMSRGWDYNEQYF. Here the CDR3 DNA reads TGTGCCAGCAGTTACTCGATGTCGCGGGGGTGGGATTACAATGAGCAGTACTTC.

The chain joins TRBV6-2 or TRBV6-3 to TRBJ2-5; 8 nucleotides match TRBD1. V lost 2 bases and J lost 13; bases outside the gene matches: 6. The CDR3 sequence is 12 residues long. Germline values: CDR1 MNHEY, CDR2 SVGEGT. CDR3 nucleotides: TGTGCCAGCAGTTACACGACAGGGGACCTGTACTTC. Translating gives CASSYTTGDLYF.

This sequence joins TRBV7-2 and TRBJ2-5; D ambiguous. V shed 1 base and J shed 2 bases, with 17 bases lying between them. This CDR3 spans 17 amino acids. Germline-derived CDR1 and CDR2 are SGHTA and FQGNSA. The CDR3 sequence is CASSLGGFPLGQETQYF. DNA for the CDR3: TGTGCCAGCAGCTTAGGGGGTTTCCCCTTGGGACAAGAGACCCAGTACTTC. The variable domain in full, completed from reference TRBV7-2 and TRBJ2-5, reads GAGVSQSPSNKVTEKGKDVELRCDPISGHTALYWYRQSLGQGLEFLIYFQGNSAPDKSGLPSDRFSAERTGGSVSTLTIQRTQQEDSAVYLCASSLGGFPLGQETQYFGPGTRLLVL.

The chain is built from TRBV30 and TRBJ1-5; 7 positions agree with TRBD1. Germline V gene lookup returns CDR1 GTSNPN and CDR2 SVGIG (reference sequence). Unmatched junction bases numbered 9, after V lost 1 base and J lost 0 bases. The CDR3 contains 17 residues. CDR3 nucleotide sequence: TGTGCCTGGAGTGAGACAGGGTCGGAGTATAGCAATCAGCCCCAGCATTTT. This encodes CAWSETGSEYSNQPQHF.

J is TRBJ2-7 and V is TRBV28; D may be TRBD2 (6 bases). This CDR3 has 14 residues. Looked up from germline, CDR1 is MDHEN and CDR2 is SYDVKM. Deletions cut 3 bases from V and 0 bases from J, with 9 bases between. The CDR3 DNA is TGTGCCAGCAGTTTTCGGGGGATCTCCTACGAGCAGTACTTC. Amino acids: CASSFRGISYEQYF.

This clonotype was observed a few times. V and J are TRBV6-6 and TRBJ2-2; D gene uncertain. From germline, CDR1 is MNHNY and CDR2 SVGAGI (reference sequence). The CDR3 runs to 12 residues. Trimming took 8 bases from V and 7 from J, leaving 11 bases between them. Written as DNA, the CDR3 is TGTGCCAGCGGGTTGAGCGACGGGGAGCTGTTTTTT. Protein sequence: CASGLSDGELFF.

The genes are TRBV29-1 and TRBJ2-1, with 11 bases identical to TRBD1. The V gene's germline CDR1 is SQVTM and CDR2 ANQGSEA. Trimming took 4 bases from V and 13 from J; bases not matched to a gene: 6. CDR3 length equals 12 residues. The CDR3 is CSVAGQGETQFF. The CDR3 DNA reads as TGCAGCGTTGCGGGACAGGGGGAGACCCAGTTCTTC.

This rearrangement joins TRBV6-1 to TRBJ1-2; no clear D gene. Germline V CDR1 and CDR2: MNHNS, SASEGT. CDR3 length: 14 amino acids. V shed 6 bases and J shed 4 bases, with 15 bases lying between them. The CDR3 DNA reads TGTGCCAGCAGACCCAGTGGAACCCCCTATGGCTACACCTTC. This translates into CASRPSGTPYGYTF.

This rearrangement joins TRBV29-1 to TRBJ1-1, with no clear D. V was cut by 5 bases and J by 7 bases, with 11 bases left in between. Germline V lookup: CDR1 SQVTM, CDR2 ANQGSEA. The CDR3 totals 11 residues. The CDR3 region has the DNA TGCAGCGTTCATAGGTCGGGTGAAGCTTTCTTT. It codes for CSVHRSGEAFF.

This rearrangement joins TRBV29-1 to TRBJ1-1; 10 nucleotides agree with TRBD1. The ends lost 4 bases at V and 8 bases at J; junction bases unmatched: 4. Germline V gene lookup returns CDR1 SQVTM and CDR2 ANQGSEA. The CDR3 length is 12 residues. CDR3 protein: CSVGDRGLEAFF. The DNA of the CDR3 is TGCAGCGTTGGCGACAGGGGGCTCGAAGCTTTCTTT.

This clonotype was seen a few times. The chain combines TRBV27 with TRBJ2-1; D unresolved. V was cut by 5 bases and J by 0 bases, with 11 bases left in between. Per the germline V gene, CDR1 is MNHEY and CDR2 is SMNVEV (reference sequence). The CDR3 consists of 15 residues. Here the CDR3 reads CASSPTPLSYNEQFF. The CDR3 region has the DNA TGTGCCAGCAGTCCCACCCCGCTCTCCTACAATGAGCAGTTCTTC.

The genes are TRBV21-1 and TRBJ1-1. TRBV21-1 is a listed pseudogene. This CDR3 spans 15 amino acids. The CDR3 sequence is CASSKARRRNTEAFF. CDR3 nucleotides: TGTGCCAGCAGCAAAGCCCGGCGGAGGAACACTGAAGCTTTCTTT.